Here is one T cell receptor beta chain with its context. Its antigen is currently unknown. The sample originates from a study of T cell responses to AZD1222 COVID-19 vaccine. The study's findings and limits: Donors, mostly white British, included more females; clonal diversity was possibly underestimated. Repertoires were collected only later (after the peak T cell response had occurred).

Here immunoSEQ multiplex PCR was the method, and the copy in TCRdb shows in-frame clones only, minus some. Seen here are some 93,000 clones, approximately 90% observed once, and the top ten hold over 10%. Germline loops: CDR1 SGHRS, CDR2 YFSETQ. The CDR3 sequence is 14 residues long. V was trimmed by 0 bases and J by 6 bases, leaving 12 bases between them. This chain connects TRBV5-1 to TRBJ1-1, with D uncertain. The sequenced sample was peripheral blood, obtained 28 days after the second AZD1222 dose. The source is an adult who received the AZD1222 COVID-19 vaccine. The CDR3 sequence is CASSLARSAAEAFF. The CDR3 DNA reads TGCGCCAGCAGCTTGGCCCGGTCAGCGGCTGAAGCTTTCTTT.